The subject of this entry is one T cell receptor beta chain. Its antigen is unidentified. The protocol was immunoSEQ multiplex PCR, while the TCRdb copy is restricted to in-frame clones and leaves out a portion. This sample has around 140,000 clones, with 90% to 95% found just once. The data are from a study of T cell responses to AZD1222 COVID-19 vaccine. Regarding the study as a whole: CD4 TCRs associated with vaccination spanned spike, dominating at 160-218 and 743-854. At baseline, just six AZD1222 recipients tested seropositive. Reports say nearly half of spike-specific TCRs go after unmutated variant regions. Among the donors, most were white British and more were female, and clonal diversity was possibly underestimated.

This CDR3 is built from 14 residues. V was cut by 5 bases and J by 3 bases, with 12 bases left in between. In germline, CDR1 is SEHNR, CDR2 FQNEAQ (reference sequence). This receptor was obtained from an adult who received the AZD1222 COVID-19 vaccine. This chain joins TRBV7-9 and TRBJ2-3; D is unclear. The sequenced sample was peripheral blood, obtained 28 days after the second AZD1222 dose. The CDR3 DNA sequence: TGTGCCAGCAGCCCCACGAAGGGAACAGATACGCAGTATTTT. This encodes CASSPTKGTDTQYF.